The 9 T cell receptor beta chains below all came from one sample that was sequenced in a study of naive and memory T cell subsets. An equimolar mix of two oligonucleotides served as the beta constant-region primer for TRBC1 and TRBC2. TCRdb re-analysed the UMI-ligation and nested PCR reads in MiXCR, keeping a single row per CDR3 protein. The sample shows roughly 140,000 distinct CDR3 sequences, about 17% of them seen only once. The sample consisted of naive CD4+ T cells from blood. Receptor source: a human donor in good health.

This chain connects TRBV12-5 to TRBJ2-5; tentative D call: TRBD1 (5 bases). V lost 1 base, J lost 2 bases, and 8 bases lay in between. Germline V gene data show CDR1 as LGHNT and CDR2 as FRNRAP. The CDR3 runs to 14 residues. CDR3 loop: CASGLDRSQETQYF. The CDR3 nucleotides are TGTGCTAGTGGTTTGGACAGGTCGCAAGAGACCCAGTACTTC.

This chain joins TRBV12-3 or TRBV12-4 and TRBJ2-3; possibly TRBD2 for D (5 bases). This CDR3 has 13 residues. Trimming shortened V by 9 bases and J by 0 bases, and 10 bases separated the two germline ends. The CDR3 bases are TGTGCCAGTGAAAGAGGGAGCACAGATACGCAGTATTTT. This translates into CASERGSTDTQYF.

CDR3 sequence reads: CASSGDSLEYTEAFF. In DNA, the CDR3 is TGTGCCAGCAGCGGGGACAGTTTAGAGTACACTGAAGCTTTCTTT. The chain combines TRBV7-9 with TRBJ1-1, with 7 bases identical to TRBD1. Trimming removed 5 bases from V and 3 bases from J; junction bases left unmatched: 9. Germline values: CDR1 SEHNR, CDR2 FQNEAQ (reference sequence). CDR3 length: 15 amino acids.

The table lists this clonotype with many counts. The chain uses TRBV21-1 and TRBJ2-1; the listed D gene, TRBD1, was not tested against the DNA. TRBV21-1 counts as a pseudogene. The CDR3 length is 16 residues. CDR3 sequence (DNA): TGTGCCAGCAGCCCCGGTCCTTCTTCGCATGGTGATGAGCAGTTCTTC. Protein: CASSPGPSSHGDEQFF.

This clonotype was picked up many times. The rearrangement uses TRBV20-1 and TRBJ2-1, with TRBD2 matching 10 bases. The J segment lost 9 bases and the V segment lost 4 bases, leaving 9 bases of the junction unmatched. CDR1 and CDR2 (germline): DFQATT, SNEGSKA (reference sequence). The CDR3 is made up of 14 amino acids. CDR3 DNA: TGCAGTGCTATCGCTAGCGGGAGAAATGGTGAGCAGTTCTTC. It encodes CSAIASGRNGEQFF.

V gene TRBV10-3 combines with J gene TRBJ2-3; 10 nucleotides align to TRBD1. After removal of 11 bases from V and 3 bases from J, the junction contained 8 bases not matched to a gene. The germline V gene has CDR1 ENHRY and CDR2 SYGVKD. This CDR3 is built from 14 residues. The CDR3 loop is CADRQGASTDTQYF. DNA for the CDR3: TGTGCCGACCGACAGGGGGCTTCAACAGATACGCAGTATTTT.

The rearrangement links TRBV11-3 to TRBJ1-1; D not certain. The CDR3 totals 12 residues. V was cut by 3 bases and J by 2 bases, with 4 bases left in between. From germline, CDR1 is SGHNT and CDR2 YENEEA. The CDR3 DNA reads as TGTGCCAGCAGCTTCGGTAACACTGAAGCTTTCTTT. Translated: CASSFGNTEAFF.

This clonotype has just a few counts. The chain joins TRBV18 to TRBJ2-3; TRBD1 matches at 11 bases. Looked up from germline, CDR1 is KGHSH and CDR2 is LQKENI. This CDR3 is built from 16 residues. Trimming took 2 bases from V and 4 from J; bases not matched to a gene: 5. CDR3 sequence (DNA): TGTGCCAGCTCACCATCGGACAGGGGGCTGGCAGATACGCAGTATTTT. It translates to CASSPSDRGLADTQYF.

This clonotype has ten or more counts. The CDR3 DNA is TGTGCCATCAGTGAGTCGACTAGCGGAATCACAGATACGCAGTATTTT. Translation: CAISESTSGITDTQYF. V is TRBV10-3 and J is TRBJ2-3; 9 nucleotides agree with TRBD2. V lost 0 bases, J lost 2 bases, and 3 bases stayed unmatched. CDR1 is ENHRY, CDR2 SYGVKD, per germline. The CDR3 spans 16 residues.